Below, 17 T cell receptor beta chains from the same sample are listed, as sequenced in a study of T-cell reconstitution after alpha-beta-depleted transplantation in children. As it was prepared, the TCRbeta library received unique molecular identifiers. TCRdb used MiXCR to reprocess the PCR reads, holding one entry per CDR3 protein. The sample records hundreds of thousands of distinct CDR3 sequences, around 13% being singletons. The sample consisted of PBMCs, taken before TCRalphabeta/CD19-depleted stem cell transplant. The receptors derive from a girl aged 2 to 10 with congenital amegakaryocytic thrombocytopenia, due to receive a stem cell transplant.

The J gene is TRBJ2-7, the V gene TRBV28; TRBD1 agrees at 7 bases. With 9 bases clipped from V and 0 bases from J, the junction kept 8 bases outside the gene matches. Per germline, CDR1 MDHEN and CDR2 SYDVKM. This CDR3 comprises 14 residues. The DNA of the CDR3 is TGTGCCAGTAAGCCCTCAGGGGGCTCCTACGAGCAGTACTTC. Protein sequence: CASKPSGGSYEQYF.

In the case of this clonotype: It may be a read error: a sequence one base away is much more abundant. The rearrangement links TRBV7-2 to TRBJ2-5, with TRBD2 as a possible D gene (5 bases). This CDR3 has 15 residues. Per the germline V gene, CDR1 is SGHTA and CDR2 is FQGNSA. CDR3 region: CASSLGTSRVQTKYF. The CDR3 DNA sequence: TGTGCCAGCAGCTTAGGGACTTCGAGGGTACAGACCAAGTACTTC.

This clonotype was observed at least ten times. The rearrangement links TRBV6-1 to TRBJ1-5, with a weak D call TRBD1 (5 bases). The CDR3 length is 15 residues. V lost 6 bases and J lost 0, with 12 bases in between. Looked up from germline, CDR1 is MNHNS and CDR2 is SASEGT. DNA for the CDR3: TGTGCCAGCAGCCCAGGGCACCCTAGCAATCAGCCCCAGCATTTT. This encodes CASSPGHPSNQPQHF.

This clonotype has at least ten counts. The chain recombines TRBV29-1 with TRBJ2-3; 11 bases map to TRBD2. The junction had 4 bases not matched to a gene; V was cut back by 4 bases and J by 4 bases. Germline V CDR1 and CDR2: SQVTM, ANQGSEA. The CDR3 length is 14 residues. CDR3 region: CSVALAGVADTQYF. The CDR3 nucleotides read TGCAGCGTTGCACTAGCGGGAGTTGCAGATACGCAGTATTTT.

CDR3 DNA sequence: TGTGCCAGCAGCCAGGATGGGCTCTCCAATGAGCAGTTCTTC. Protein product: CASSQDGLSNEQFF. The chain carries TRBV14 and TRBJ2-1; D is uncertain. The germline V gene encodes CDR1 SGHDN and CDR2 FVKESK. V gave up 3 bases and J gave up 6 bases, with 12 bases separating them. The CDR3 sequence is 14 residues long.

This clonotype was picked up a small number of times. The chain uses TRBV7-6 and TRBJ2-7, with D tentatively TRBD2 (6 bases). V was pared by 2 bases and J by 5 bases, with 13 bases between. From germline, CDR1 is SGHVS and CDR2 FNYEAQ. The CDR3 covers 14 residues. The CDR3 is CASSLFGSRDEQYF. CDR3 sequence (DNA): TGTGCCAGCAGCTTATTCGGGAGTAGGGACGAGCAGTACTTC.

This clonotype showed up many times. The chain combines TRBV27 with TRBJ2-7, with 7 bases lining up with TRBD1. The germline gives CDR1 MNHEY, CDR2 SMNVEV (reference sequence). CDR3 size: 15 residues. The V gene end was trimmed by 5 bases and the J gene end by 2 bases; junction bases not matched to a gene: 9. The chain's CDR3 is CASSEWTGVAYEQYF. DNA of the CDR3: TGTGCCAGCAGTGAGTGGACAGGCGTCGCCTACGAGCAGTACTTC.

This clonotype was counted between two and nine times. A read error may explain this, as a much larger clone is one base away. The chain uses TRBV20-1 and TRBJ2-2, with a tentative D call TRBD2 (5 bases). CDR1 is DFQATT, CDR2 SNEGSKA, per germline (reference sequence). This CDR3 contains 16 residues. The CDR3 region has the DNA TGCTGTGCTAGAAATCCAGCGGCCCCGAACACCGGGGAGCTGTTTTTT. Protein sequence: CCARNPAAPNTGELFF.

This clonotype was observed at least ten times. V is TRBV20-1 and J is TRBJ1-2, with D maybe TRBD1 (5 bases). This CDR3 comprises 14 residues. Between the trimmed V and J ends, which lost 3 bases and 2 bases, there was a span of 13 bases. Germline assignment: CDR1 DFQATT and CDR2 SNEGSKA (reference sequence). The CDR3 region is CSASAGMVNYGYTF. CDR3 nucleotides: TGCAGTGCTAGCGCAGGGATGGTAAACTATGGCTACACCTTC.

There are many counts of this clonotype. This sequence joins TRBV12-3 or TRBV12-4 and TRBJ2-7, with D perhaps matching TRBD2 (6 bases). V was pared by 5 bases and J by 3 bases, with 14 bases between. The CDR3 length is 14 residues. CDR3 DNA sequence: TGTGCCAGCAGTCACCGACTAGTCCACTACGAGCAGTACTTC. Its translation is CASSHRLVHYEQYF.

The CDR3: CASRSDRPTEAFF. CDR3 DNA sequence: TGTGCCAGCAGATCCGACAGGCCGACTGAAGCTTTCTTT. The rearrangement links TRBV5-5 to TRBJ1-1, with D possibly TRBD1 on 6 matching bases. The CDR3 totals 13 residues. Germline-derived CDR1 and CDR2 are SGHKS and YYEKEE (reference sequence). V was pared by 5 bases and J by 5 bases, with 13 bases between.

In its sample, this clonotype was seen many times. This sequence joins TRBV7-8 and TRBJ2-7; D gene unclear. This CDR3 region has 14 residues. Germline values: CDR1 SGHVS, CDR2 FQNEAQ. Trimming stripped 1 base from V and 3 bases from J, with 10 bases between. The CDR3 DNA follows: TGTGCCAGCAGCTTAGAGGCCTTGCACTACGAGCAGTACTTC. Amino acid sequence: CASSLEALHYEQYF.

This clonotype was found many times. The chain links TRBV5-4 to TRBJ2-1; D not certain. Germline CDR1 and CDR2: SGHNT and YYREEE (reference sequence). This CDR3 contains 19 residues. V was pared by 3 bases and J by 2 bases, with 24 bases between. The CDR3 DNA follows: TGTGCCAGCAGCTCCACGAATGCCCAGCGCCGCTCTCCCTACAATGAGCAGTTCTTC. Translated: CASSSTNAQRRSPYNEQFF.

This clonotype showed up many times. V gene TRBV5-6 combines with J gene TRBJ2-1, with no clear D. V was trimmed by 0 bases and J by 0 bases, leaving 7 bases between them. Germline assignment: CDR1 SGHDT and CDR2 YYEEEE. The CDR3 has 15 residues. CDR3 region: CASSLDWSSYNEQFF. The CDR3, as DNA: TGTGCCAGCAGCTTGGACTGGAGCTCCTACAATGAGCAGTTCTTC. The whole variable domain, filled in from reference TRBV5-6 and TRBJ2-1, reads DAGVTQSPTHLIKTRGQQVTLRCSPKSGHDTVSWYQQALGQGPQFIFQYYEEEERQRGNFPDRFSGHQFPNYSSELNVNALLLGDSALYLCASSLDWSSYNEQFFGPGTRLTVL.

This clonotype was counted ten times or more. V is TRBV6-5 and J is TRBJ2-3; D unresolved. The CDR3 loop spans 14 amino acids. Germline CDR1 and CDR2: MNHEY and SVGAGI. Trimming removed 2 bases at V and 8 bases at J, with 14 bases between. CDR3 in amino acids: CASSYRAIRATQYF. The CDR3 coding sequence is TGTGCCAGCAGTTACCGGGCCATAAGGGCTACGCAGTATTTT.

This clonotype has ten or more counts. The chain uses TRBV7-8 and TRBJ1-2, with a possible D match to TRBD1 (5 bases). This CDR3 is 16 amino acids long. V lost 5 bases and J lost 3, with 19 bases in between. Germline V gene lookup returns CDR1 SGHVS and CDR2 FQNEAQ. In DNA, the CDR3 is TGTGCCAGCAGCCTCCTCCCTCGACAGATCGACTATGGCTACACCTTC. It is translated as CASSLLPRQIDYGYTF.

The chain links TRBV7-2 to TRBJ2-7; 8 nucleotides match TRBD1. J lost 7 bases, V lost 2 bases, and 10 bases had no gene match. The CDR3 is 15 amino acids. The germline gives CDR1 SGHTA, CDR2 FQGNSA. The CDR3 is CASSLRGQGAWEQYF. CDR3 nucleotides: TGTGCCAGCAGCTTAAGAGGTCAGGGGGCTTGGGAGCAGTACTTC. Together with reference TRBV7-2 and TRBJ2-7, the CDR3 gives the full variable domain: GAGVSQSPSNKVTEKGKDVELRCDPISGHTALYWYRQSLGQGLEFLIYFQGNSAPDKSGLPSDRFSAERTGGSVSTLTIQRTQQEDSAVYLCASSLRGQGAWEQYFGPGTRLTVT.